This T cell receptor beta chain originates from a study of cytomegalovirus exposure and HLA in healthy donors. The study's findings and limits: An analysis done earlier found most TCR beta V segments productive about 90% or about 30% of the time. Analyzed later, most CMV-associated TCR beta chains appeared HLA-restricted.

Germline V lookup: CDR1 MDHEN, CDR2 SYDVKM. V lost 2 bases and J 4 bases, leaving 14 bases between the germline ends. The CDR3 contains 15 residues. Regarding this clone: As yet, its antigen is unknown.

Primers for the PCR totalled 60 Vbeta and 13 Jbeta. Sequencing was performed with immunoSEQ multiplex PCR; in TCRdb, only in-frame clones are kept and a portion is missing. The table includes about 230,000 clones, around 78% detected once. The source of this sequence is a boy younger than 18 in good health and CMV-seronegative. Sequencing was carried out using PBMCs. The chain couples TRBV28 to TRBJ1-2; D remains ambiguous. The CDR3 bases are TGTGCCAGCAGTTTAGAGGATCGGCTACTCTATGGCTACACCTTC. Its protein product is CASSLEDRLLYGYTF.